The T cell receptor beta chain described here comes from a study of cytomegalovirus exposure and HLA in healthy donors. Profiling relied on immunoSEQ multiplex PCR, and the TCRdb table lists in-frame clones only, not all of them. This repertoire shows 150,000 to 200,000 clones, more than 75% found once; its top ten account for roughly 3%. The sample consisted of PBMCs. This receptor was taken from a man in his late teens or twenties in good health and CMV-seropositive.

The CDR3 is CASTTPGTDYGYTF. The CDR3, as DNA: TGTGCCAGCACCACCCCCGGGACTGACTATGGCTACACCTTC. The rearrangement uses TRBV7-9 and TRBJ1-2; possibly TRBD1 for D (5 bases). The CDR3 runs 14 residues. Trimming took off 7 bases at V and 3 bases at J, with 15 bases between the two ends. CDR1 and CDR2 from the germline V gene are SEHNR and FQNEAQ (reference sequence).